One T cell receptor (beta chain) is described in this entry. What it binds is unknown. This PCR relied on a set of 60 Vbeta primers and 13 Jbeta primers. Clones were read by immunoSEQ multiplex PCR, and TCRdb kept only the in-frame ones, dropping some. The sample lists 130,000 or so clones; about four fifths were seen once. These data belong to a study of cytomegalovirus exposure and HLA in healthy donors. Findings and limits, study-wide: Researchers reported in a later analysis that a missense DCLRE1C variant was tied to TCR beta V- and J-gene trimming.

The receptor was derived from a man between 18 and 35 years old in good health and CMV-seropositive. Sequenced: PBMCs.

Written as DNA, the CDR3 is TGCGCCAGCAGCTTAGGGGCGAACAGGGGTAAGGAGACCCAGTACTTC. This encodes CASSLGANRGKETQYF. The chain is built from TRBV5-1 and TRBJ2-5; 7 bases agree with TRBD1. The V segment lost 2 bases and the J segment 5 bases; nucleotides outside the gene matches: 12. The CDR3 consists of 16 residues. Germline V CDR1 and CDR2: SGHRS, YFSETQ.